This entry lists 4 T cell receptor beta chains sequenced from one sample in a study of blood T cell repertoires in COVID-19. TCRdb keeps only in-frame clones here, not all; method: immunoSEQ multiplex PCR. The sample has over 90,000 clones, roughly 90% seen once. Sequenced: peripheral blood. The receptors derive from a woman between 45 and 65 years old with COVID-19, enrolled during active disease.

V usage is TRBV7-3 and J usage is TRBJ2-7; 9 bases line up with TRBD1. V lost 0 bases to trimming and J lost 1 base; unmatched junction nucleotides: 1. CDR1 SGHTA and CDR2 FQGTGA come from the germline V gene. This CDR3 is 15 amino acids long. DNA for the CDR3: TGTGCCAGCAGCTTAACAGGACAGGGGTCCTACGAGCAGTACTTC. Translating gives CASSLTGQGSYEQYF.

The rearrangement joins TRBV2 to TRBJ2-5, with D tentatively TRBD1 (6 bases). The V and J ends lost 6 bases and 5 bases respectively, with 19 bases between them. Germline V gene sequence: CDR1 SNHLY, CDR2 FYNNEI. This CDR3 region has 15 residues. CDR3 nucleotide sequence: TGTGCCAGCAGAGCAGGGGCGCCTCTGGGGGAGACCCAGTACTTC. Translating it yields CASRAGAPLGETQYF.

This sequence joins TRBV9 and TRBJ2-2, with TRBD1 identical over 11 bases. J was trimmed by 0 bases and V by 4 bases; bases with no gene match: 8. This CDR3 has 18 residues. Germline V gives CDR1 SGDLS, CDR2 YYNGEE. This CDR3 is CASSPAGTGGTNTGELFF. Here the CDR3 DNA reads TGTGCCAGCAGCCCAGCCGGGACAGGGGGTACGAACACCGGGGAGCTGTTTTTT.

The chain links TRBV7-7 to TRBJ2-5, with D unclear. Germline V gene lookup returns CDR1 SSHAT and CDR2 FNYEAQ (reference sequence). The ends were cut back, 3 bases at V and 0 bases at J, with 11 bases in the middle. The CDR3 extends over 15 amino acids. The CDR3 bases are TGTGCCAGCAGCTTGACGCCCAGGTACCAAGAGACCCAGTACTTC. This translates into CASSLTPRYQETQYF.